The TCR beta chain described here comes from a study of beta chain features in type 1 diabetes. General study findings and limits: Type 1 diabetes patients showed a moderate but significant shortening of TCRB CDR3s in all four CD4+ subsets.

CD4+ naive, central memory, regulatory and stem cell-like memory subsets were isolated by sorting on CD45RO/CCR7/CD25/CD127/CD95/CD27. The authors reverse transcribed all of the isolated RNA, so sequencing captured expressed TCRB transcripts. Produced via immunoSEQ multiplex PCR; TCRdb's table is partial and in-frame only. The sample lists more than 250,000 clones; roughly an eighth were seen once. Germline V gene data show CDR1 as SGHRS and CDR2 as YFSETQ. V dropped 0 bases and J dropped 2 bases, with 12 bases sitting between them. The CDR3 consists of 17 residues. About this clone itself: Its target is unknown.

This clonotype was obtained from a man younger than 40 with type 1 diabetes. The J gene is TRBJ2-6, the V gene TRBV5-1; D is unclear. Sequenced input: naive CD4+ T cells from blood. Here the CDR3 reads CASSLAAFGPGANVLTF. Here the CDR3 DNA reads TGCGCCAGCAGCTTGGCCGCGTTTGGGCCTGGGGCCAACGTCCTGACTTTC.